Shown below are 31 T cell receptor beta chains from a single sample sequenced in a study of neurological immune-mediated disorders. The time point here: longitudinal time-point 3. TCRdb ran MiXCR on the 5' RACE reads and lists one entry per CDR3 protein. The sample gives 43,000 or so distinct CDR3 sequences, roughly 13% of which show up once; about an eighth is in the top ten. The specimen was PBMCs. These receptors all stem from a man aged 25-40 years in good health.

There are many counts of this clonotype. The V call is TRBV7-9, the J call TRBJ2-1; D is possibly TRBD2 (6 bases). The CDR3 extends over 12 amino acids. Trimming removed 4 bases at V and 7 bases at J, with 8 bases between. Germline lookup yields CDR1 SEHNR and CDR2 FQNEAQ (reference sequence). CDR3 amino acids: CASSSRGNEQFF. DNA for the CDR3: TGTGCCAGCAGCTCCCGGGGGAATGAGCAGTTCTTC.

This clonotype was found many times. V and J are TRBV5-1 and TRBJ2-3, with D possibly being TRBD1 or TRBD2 (5 bases each). The CDR3 totals 16 residues. The ends were cut back, 4 bases at V and 2 bases at J, with 17 bases in the middle. Looked up from germline, CDR1 is SGHRS and CDR2 is YFSETQ. The CDR3 region is CASSLDGGIVTDTQYF. DNA of the CDR3: TGCGCCAGCAGCCTGGATGGGGGAATCGTCACAGATACGCAGTATTTT.

This clonotype was counted a few times. The V and J genes are TRBV5-1 and TRBJ1-6; TRBD1 matches 8 bases. This CDR3 spans 14 amino acids. Germline V gene lookup returns CDR1 SGHRS and CDR2 YFSETQ. With 4 bases clipped from V and 10 bases from J, the junction kept 7 bases outside the gene matches. In DNA form, the CDR3 reads TGCGCCAGCAGCAGCGCGACAGGGGACTCACCCCTCCACTTT. As protein: CASSSATGDSPLHF.

Many counts were recorded for this clonotype. The V call is TRBV10-3, the J call TRBJ1-2; 9 bases align to TRBD1. This CDR3 is 14 amino acids long. Losses at the gene ends were 7 bases for V and 5 bases for J; bases not matched to a gene: 8. Germline loops: CDR1 ENHRY, CDR2 SYGVKD. The CDR3 spells CAITGQGSFYGYTF. CDR3 DNA sequence: TGTGCCATCACGGGACAGGGTTCCTTTTATGGCTACACCTTC.

V gene TRBV4-1 combines with J gene TRBJ2-1; tentative D call: TRBD2 (5 bases). The CDR3 length is 14 residues. V shed 7 bases and J shed 5 bases, with 15 bases lying between them. The V gene's germline CDR1 is MGHRA and CDR2 YSYEKL. As DNA, the CDR3 is TGCGCCAGCAAGCGGCAGACATTCGACAATGAGCAGTTCTTC. This gives the protein CASKRQTFDNEQFF.

This clonotype was recorded many times. CDR3 protein: CASSPRSNTEAFF. In DNA, the CDR3 is TGCGCCAGCAGCCCCAGATCGAACACTGAAGCTTTCTTT. The chain uses TRBV5-1 and TRBJ1-1; D is ambiguous. V gave up 4 bases and J gave up 1 base, with 8 bases separating them. CDR3 length: 13 amino acids. Germline loops: CDR1 SGHRS, CDR2 YFSETQ.

The V and J genes are TRBV7-2 and TRBJ1-5, with D perhaps TRBD1 (5 bases). V was trimmed by 3 bases and J by 5 bases, leaving 11 bases between them. CDR3 length: 14 residues. Germline CDR1 is SGHTA and CDR2 is FQGNSA. This chain's CDR3 is CASSLSQGYQPQHF. The DNA of the CDR3 is TGTGCCAGCAGCTTGAGCCAGGGTTATCAGCCCCAGCATTTT.

This clonotype was found many times. The chain joins TRBV10-3 to TRBJ2-7, with a possible D match to TRBD1 (6 bases). V was clipped by 3 bases and J by 3 bases, with 9 bases between them. This CDR3 has 13 amino acids. CDR1 and CDR2 (germline): ENHRY, SYGVKD. The DNA of the CDR3 is TGTGCCATCAGTGATACAGGGAGCTACGAGCAGTACTTC. It translates to CAISDTGSYEQYF.

This clonotype showed up many times. The chain uses TRBV20-1 and TRBJ1-6, with D perhaps TRBD1 (6 bases). The CDR3 runs 14 residues. The germline gives CDR1 DFQATT, CDR2 SNEGSKA (reference sequence). V shed 8 bases and J shed 7 bases, with 18 bases lying between them. CDR3: CSRKNGGGNSPLHF. As DNA, the CDR3 is TGCAGTCGGAAGAACGGAGGGGGGAATTCACCCCTCCACTTT.

This chain uses TRBV20-1 with TRBJ2-7, with 15 bases that match TRBD2. This CDR3 is built from 18 residues. Germline CDR1 is DFQATT and CDR2 is SNEGSKA (reference sequence). After removal of 3 bases from V and 4 bases from J, the junction contained 13 bases not matched to a gene. The DNA for the CDR3 is TGCAGTGCTAGTAGGGACCGGACTAGCGGGAGGGCCTGGTACGAGCAGTACTTC. It yields the protein CSASRDRTSGRAWYEQYF.

This clonotype was counted many times. This chain links TRBV10-3 with TRBJ2-5; D may be TRBD1 (5 bases). In germline, CDR1 is ENHRY, CDR2 SYGVKD. With 11 bases removed from V and 5 bases from J, the gap between germline ends came to 21 bases. This CDR3 region has 14 residues. CDR3 sequence (DNA): TGTGCCTCAGCCCCCGACAGTTCAATGGAGACCCAGTACTTC. This codes for CASAPDSSMETQYF.

This chain uses TRBV4-2 with TRBJ1-1; possibly TRBD1 for D (6 bases). The germline V gene encodes CDR1 LGHNA and CDR2 YNFKEQ. The CDR3 covers 15 residues. Deletions cut 4 bases from V and 4 bases from J, with 16 bases between. The CDR3 sequence is CASSRGLWVFTEAFF. The CDR3 region has the DNA TGTGCCAGCAGCCGGGGGCTGTGGGTTTTCACTGAAGCTTTCTTT.

At least ten counts were recorded for this clonotype. The rearrangement joins TRBV7-8 to TRBJ2-1; 8 bases are a match to TRBD2. Germline V gene sequence: CDR1 SGHVS, CDR2 FQNEAQ. V lost 2 bases to trimming and J lost 6 bases; unmatched junction nucleotides: 9. CDR3 length: 16 residues. The CDR3 DNA follows: TGTGCCAGCAGCTTAAGTTTACGGGAGGGCCTCAATGAGCAGTTCTTC. This sequence encodes CASSLSLREGLNEQFF.

This clonotype was seen ten or more times. The rearrangement uses TRBV7-9 and TRBJ1-1; D is ambiguous. Trimming cost V 4 bases and J 1 base, with 4 bases left between them. The CDR3 is made up of 12 amino acids. Germline lookup yields CDR1 SEHNR and CDR2 FQNEAQ (reference sequence). The CDR3: CASSSQNTEAFF. The CDR3 DNA sequence: TGTGCCAGCAGCTCTCAGAACACTGAAGCTTTCTTT.

This clonotype was seen repeatedly, ten times or more. The V call is TRBV13, the J call TRBJ2-7; 8 bases agree with TRBD1. There are 14 residues in the CDR3. Trimming took 4 bases from V and 5 from J; bases not matched to a gene: 7. The germline gives CDR1 PRHDT, CDR2 FYEKMQ (reference sequence). The CDR3 region is CASSSTDRDHEQYF. CDR3 sequence (DNA): TGTGCCAGCAGCTCCACGGACAGGGACCACGAGCAGTACTTC.

Many counts were recorded for this clonotype. The rearrangement joins TRBV28 to TRBJ1-4, with 7 bases that match TRBD1. Germline V gene sequence: CDR1 MDHEN, CDR2 SYDVKM. The J segment lost 3 bases and the V segment lost 1 base, leaving 5 bases of the junction unmatched. The CDR3 extends over 16 amino acids. CDR3 sequence (DNA): TGTGCCAGCAGTTTATATCGGGACAGCGCTAATGAAAAACTGTTTTTT. This sequence encodes CASSLYRDSANEKLFF.

A word on this clonotype: Possible read error: a much larger clone is one base away. The CDR3 does not close with the conserved phenylalanine or tryptophan, likely indicating a read error. The chain uses TRBV18 and TRBJ1-2; 7 nucleotides align to TRBD1. V shed 0 bases and J 8 bases; nucleotides not matched to a gene: 3. The CDR3 sequence is 13 residues long. Germline CDR1 reads KGHSH; CDR2 reads LQKENI. CDR3: CASSPPTGNGYTL. In nucleotides, the CDR3 is TGTGCCAGCTCACCACCGACAGGGAACGGCTACACCTTA.

The J gene is TRBJ2-7, the V gene TRBV20-1, with 8 bases fitting TRBD2. CDR3 length equals 14 residues. Looked up from germline, CDR1 is DFQATT and CDR2 is SNEGSKA (reference sequence). The J segment lost 2 bases and the V segment lost 6 bases, leaving 9 bases of the junction unmatched. CDR3 amino acids: CSARDDGGAYEQYF. CDR3 coding DNA: TGCAGTGCCAGGGATGACGGGGGGGCCTACGAGCAGTACTTC.

This clonotype was found many times. The chain uses TRBV9 and TRBJ1-2, with 10 positions matching TRBD1. CDR1 is SGDLS and CDR2 is YYNGEE in the germline V gene. Trimming at V came to 0 bases and at J to 4 bases, leaving 3 bases not matched to a gene. This CDR3 has 15 amino acids. The CDR3, as DNA: TGTGCCAGCAGCGTAGATGGGACAGGGGTCTATGGCTACACCTTC. Amino acid sequence: CASSVDGTGVYGYTF.

This clonotype was observed at least ten times. The chain uses TRBV5-5 and TRBJ2-1; 7 bases align to TRBD2. There are 16 residues in the CDR3. V shed 0 bases and J 7 bases; nucleotides not matched to a gene: 10. Germline V CDR1 and CDR2: SGHKS, YYEKEE (reference sequence). In DNA, the CDR3 is TGTGCCAGCAGCTTGGGACGAGCGGGGTTTAGAAATGAGCAGTTCTTC. Translating it yields CASSLGRAGFRNEQFF.

This clonotype was seen many times. The chain recombines TRBV7-2 with TRBJ2-3; maybe TRBD2 (6 bases). This CDR3 comprises 16 residues. Germline loops: CDR1 SGHTA, CDR2 FQGNSA. The V end was cut by 5 bases, the J end by 1 base, with 16 bases between. CDR3 region: CASSPRRASGTDTQYF. The CDR3 DNA follows: TGTGCCAGCAGCCCTCGGCGGGCTAGCGGCACAGATACGCAGTATTTT.

In its sample, this clonotype was seen many times. This chain connects TRBV5-1 to TRBJ2-2; D unclear. Between the trimmed V and J ends, which lost 0 bases and 1 base, there was a span of 7 bases. The CDR3 extends over 15 amino acids. The germline V gene encodes CDR1 SGHRS and CDR2 YFSETQ. The CDR3 DNA reads TGCGCCAGCAGCTTGGCTGTAGGGAACACCGGGGAGCTGTTTTTT. Translating it yields CASSLAVGNTGELFF.

This clonotype was counted many times. The chain uses TRBV5-5 and TRBJ2-3, with 9 bases fitting TRBD1. CDR1 is SGHKS, CDR2 YYEKEE, per germline (reference sequence). This CDR3 is 14 amino acids long. Trimming took 10 bases from V and 2 from J; bases not matched to a gene: 8. CDR3: CAVQQGAATDTQYF. DNA of the CDR3: TGTGCCGTCCAACAGGGGGCGGCCACAGATACGCAGTATTTT.

This chain connects TRBV10-3 to TRBJ2-3; the D is unclear. Germline CDR1 reads ENHRY; CDR2 reads SYGVKD. V was shortened by 4 bases and J by 6 bases, with 11 bases between the two germline ends. This CDR3 contains 13 residues. The DNA of the CDR3 is TGTGCCATCAGTGCCTCTGGTGATGATACGCAGTATTTT. Protein product: CAISASGDDTQYF.

Turning to this clonotype: A read error is possible here, since a much larger clone lies one base away. The chain's CDR3 is CSARDRQRSVYEPYF. As DNA, the CDR3 is TGCAGTGCTAGAGATAGGCAGCGGAGCGTGTACGAGCCGTACTTC. The chain is built from TRBV20-1 and TRBJ2-7, with D maybe TRBD2 (5 bases). The CDR3 has 15 residues. The V gene's germline CDR1 is DFQATT and CDR2 SNEGSKA (reference sequence).

This clonotype was recorded at least ten times. V gene TRBV6-5 combines with J gene TRBJ2-7, with D uncertain. Trimming cost V 0 bases and J 5 bases, with 8 bases left between them. The CDR3 has 13 residues. Germline assignment: CDR1 MNHEY and CDR2 SVGAGI. Here the CDR3 reads CASSYSRLDEQYF. The CDR3 bases are TGTGCCAGCAGTTACTCGCGCCTCGACGAGCAGTACTTC.

This clonotype was recorded many times. The CDR3: CSAEGGSGFSYEQYF. CDR3 coding DNA: TGCAGTGCCGAGGGGGGTAGCGGGTTCTCCTACGAGCAGTACTTC. The V call is TRBV20-1, the J call TRBJ2-7; tentative D call: TRBD2 (7 bases). Germline V gene sequence: CDR1 DFQATT, CDR2 SNEGSKA (reference sequence). This CDR3 is 15 amino acids long. Between the trimmed V and J ends, which lost 6 bases and 0 bases, there was a span of 18 bases.

This clonotype was seen repeatedly, ten times or more. The CDR3 nucleotides are TGTGCCAGCAGTTGGGACCTCGAGGAGACCCAGTACTTC. Its translation: CASSWDLEETQYF. The chain uses TRBV28 and TRBJ2-5; either TRBD1 or TRBD2 may fit D (5 bases each). There are 13 residues in the CDR3. Germline CDR1 is MDHEN and CDR2 is SYDVKM. Trimming left V 4 bases short and J 5 bases short, with 11 bases between.

This clonotype showed up many times. This rearrangement joins TRBV19 to TRBJ2-7; TRBD1 matches 8 bases. CDR3 length: 11 amino acids. Germline lookup yields CDR1 LNHDA and CDR2 SQIVND (reference sequence). J was trimmed by 12 bases and V by 2 bases; bases with no gene match: 3. The CDR3 DNA is TGTGCCAGTAGTATACAGGGGGCACTGTACTTC. Amino acids: CASSIQGALYF.

The rearrangement links TRBV5-1 to TRBJ2-3; D ambiguous. The germline V gene has CDR1 SGHRS and CDR2 YFSETQ. This CDR3 has 15 residues. V gave up 4 bases and J gave up 4 bases, with 16 bases separating them. CDR3 bases: TGCGCCAGCAGCGATGACATGGGTATGCCAGATACGCAGTATTTT. It translates to CASSDDMGMPDTQYF.

This clonotype was picked up a small number of times. The rearrangement uses TRBV21-1 and TRBJ2-2. TRBV21-1 is flagged as a pseudogene. CDR3 length: 16 residues. CDR3 DNA: TGTGCCAGCAGCAAACCGACAGAACCGAACACCGGGGAGCTGTTTTTT. This sequence encodes CASSKPTEPNTGELFF.